These 6 T cell receptor beta chains share one sample of origin, sequenced in a study of beta chain features in type 1 diabetes. What was sequenced were expressed TCRB transcripts, since all of the isolated RNA had been reverse transcribed. Assay used: immunoSEQ multiplex PCR; TCRdb lists only in-frame clones, some missing. The sample holds 300,000 to 400,000 clones, around 10% seen once. Sequencing was performed on naive CD4+ T cells from blood. These receptors were obtained from a woman aged 30 to 39 in good health.

On this clone: This sample includes further DNA sequences coding for the same CDR3. The rearrangement uses TRBV6-5 and TRBJ2-3, with 7 bases matching TRBD1. This CDR3 has 13 amino acids. Germline V lookup: CDR1 MNHEY, CDR2 SVGAGI. Trimming took 6 bases from V and 3 from J; bases not matched to a gene: 3. CDR3 region: CASRAGGTDTQYF. Written as DNA, the CDR3 is TGTGCCAGCAGAGCAGGGGGTACAGATACGCAGTATTTT.

The gene calls are TRBV19 and TRBJ2-5; D perhaps matches TRBD2 (5 bases). The V end lost 4 bases, the J end lost 2 bases, and 17 bases lay between the germline ends. The CDR3 consists of 16 residues. Germline V lookup: CDR1 LNHDA, CDR2 SQIVND (reference sequence). As DNA, the CDR3 is TGTGCCAGTAGTACCCTAGGCGCGACTATTCAAGAGACCCAGTACTTC. Translating it yields CASSTLGATIQETQYF. The complete variable domain, with remaining parts taken from reference TRBV19 and TRBJ2-5, reads DGGITQSPKYLFRKEGQNVTLSCEQNLNHDAMYWYRQDPGQGLRLIYYSQIVNDFQKGDIAEGYSVSREKKESFPLTVTSAQKNPTAFYLCASSTLGATIQETQYFGPGTRLLVL.

This clone was seen more than once but under ten times. The genes are TRBV4-3 and TRBJ2-2; a possible D gene is TRBD1 (6 bases). This CDR3 has 16 residues. V was clipped by 1 base and J by 1 base, with 10 bases between them. Germline CDR1 is LGHNA and CDR2 is YSLEER. CDR3 in amino acids: CASSQGLTGNTGELFF. The CDR3 bases are TGCGCCAGCAGCCAAGGGTTGACAGGGAACACCGGGGAGCTGTTTTTT.

This clone has a handful of counts. V is TRBV4-2 and J is TRBJ2-1; tentatively, D is TRBD2 (5 bases). V was clipped by 1 base and J by 8 bases, with 21 bases between them. The CDR3 has 17 residues. Germline V gives CDR1 LGHNA, CDR2 YNFKEQ. The chain's CDR3 is CASSQADDYSNDDEQFF. The CDR3 region has the DNA TGTGCCAGCAGCCAAGCCGATGACTACTCGAACGACGATGAGCAGTTCTTC.

Only a few counts were recorded for this clone. The chain joins TRBV7-3 to TRBJ2-1; 14 bases are shared with TRBD2. The germline V gene encodes CDR1 SGHTA and CDR2 FQGTGA. This CDR3 spans 16 amino acids. The J segment lost 6 bases and the V segment lost 5 bases, leaving 6 bases of the junction unmatched. The CDR3 spells CASSGLTSGRGNEQFF. The CDR3 bases are TGTGCCAGCAGCGGCCTGACTAGCGGGAGGGGCAATGAGCAGTTCTTC.

This clone was found a few times. The J gene is TRBJ2-7, the V gene TRBV7-2; the D gene is possibly TRBD2 (6 bases). The CDR3 is made up of 14 amino acids. V lost 6 bases and J 2 bases, leaving 14 bases between the germline ends. Germline values: CDR1 SGHTA, CDR2 FQGNSA. This chain's CDR3 is CASRWSREAYEQYF. The DNA for the CDR3 is TGTGCCAGCAGGTGGAGCAGGGAGGCCTACGAGCAGTACTTC.